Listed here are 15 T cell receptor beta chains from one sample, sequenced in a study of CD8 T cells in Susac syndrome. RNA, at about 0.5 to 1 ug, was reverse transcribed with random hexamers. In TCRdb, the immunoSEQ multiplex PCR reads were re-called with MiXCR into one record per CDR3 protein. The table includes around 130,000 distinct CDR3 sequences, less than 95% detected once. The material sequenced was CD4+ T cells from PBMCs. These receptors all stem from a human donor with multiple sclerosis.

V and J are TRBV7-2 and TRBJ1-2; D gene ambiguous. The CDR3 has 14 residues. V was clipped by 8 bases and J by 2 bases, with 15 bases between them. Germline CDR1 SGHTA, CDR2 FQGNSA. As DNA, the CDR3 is TGTGCCAGCGCGGTGCAGGATTCGAACTATGGCTACACCTTC. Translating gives CASAVQDSNYGYTF.

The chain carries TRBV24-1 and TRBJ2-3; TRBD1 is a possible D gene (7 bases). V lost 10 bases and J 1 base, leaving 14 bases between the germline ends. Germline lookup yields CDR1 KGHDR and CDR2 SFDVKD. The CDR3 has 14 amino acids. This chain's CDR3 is CATATGTGTDTQYF. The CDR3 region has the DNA TGTGCCACGGCGACAGGGACTGGCACAGATACGCAGTATTTT.

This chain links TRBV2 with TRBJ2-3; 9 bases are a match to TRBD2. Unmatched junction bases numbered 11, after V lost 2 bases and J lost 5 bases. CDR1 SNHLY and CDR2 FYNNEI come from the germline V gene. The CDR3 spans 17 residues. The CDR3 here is CASSEMGSGGPRDTQYF. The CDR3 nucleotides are TGTGCCAGCAGTGAAATGGGTAGCGGGGGCCCAAGAGATACGCAGTATTTT. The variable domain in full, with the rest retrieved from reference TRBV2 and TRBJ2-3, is EPEVTQTPSHQVTQMGQEVILRCVPISNHLYFYWYRQILGQKVEFLVSFYNNEISEKSEIFDDQFSVERPDGSNFTLKIRSTKLEDSAMYFCASSEMGSGGPRDTQYFGPGTRLTVL.

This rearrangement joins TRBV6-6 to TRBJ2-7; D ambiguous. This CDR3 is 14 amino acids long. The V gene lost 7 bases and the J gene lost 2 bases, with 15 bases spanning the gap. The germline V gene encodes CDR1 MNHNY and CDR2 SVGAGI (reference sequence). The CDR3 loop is CASTPRASPYEQYF. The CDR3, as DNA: TGTGCCAGCACCCCCCGCGCCTCCCCCTACGAGCAGTACTTC.

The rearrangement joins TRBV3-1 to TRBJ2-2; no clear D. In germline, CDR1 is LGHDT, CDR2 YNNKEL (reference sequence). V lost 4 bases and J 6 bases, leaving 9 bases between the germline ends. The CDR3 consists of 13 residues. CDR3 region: CASSRSDAGELFF. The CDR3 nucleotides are TGTGCCAGCAGCCGCAGCGACGCCGGGGAGCTGTTTTTT.

This CDR3 reads CASSQTGLTEAFF. The CDR3 DNA reads as TGTGCCAGCAGCCAAACGGGACTAACTGAAGCTTTCTTT. The rearrangement links TRBV5-4 to TRBJ1-1; possible D gene TRBD1, 5 bases. Germline-derived CDR1 and CDR2 are SGHNT and YYREEE (reference sequence). The CDR3 covers 13 residues. V gave up 4 bases and J gave up 5 bases, with 12 bases separating them.

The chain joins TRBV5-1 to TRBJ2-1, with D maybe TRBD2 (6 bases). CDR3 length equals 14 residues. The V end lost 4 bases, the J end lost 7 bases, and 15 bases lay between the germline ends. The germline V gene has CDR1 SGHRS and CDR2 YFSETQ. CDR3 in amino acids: CASSRGTPRNEQFF. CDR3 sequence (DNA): TGCGCCAGCAGCCGGGGGACCCCGAGGAATGAGCAGTTCTTC. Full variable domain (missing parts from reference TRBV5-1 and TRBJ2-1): KAGVTQTPRYLIKTRGQQVTLSCSPISGHRSVSWYQQTPGQGLQFLFEYFSETQRNKGNFPGRFSGRQFSNSRSEMNVSTLELGDSALYLCASSRGTPRNEQFFGPGTRLTVL.

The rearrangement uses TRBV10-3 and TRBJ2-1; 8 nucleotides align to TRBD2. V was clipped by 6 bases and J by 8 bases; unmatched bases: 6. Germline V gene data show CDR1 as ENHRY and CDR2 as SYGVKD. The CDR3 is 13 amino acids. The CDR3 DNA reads TGTGCCATCAGGGGACTAGTTTACGATGAGCAGTTCTTC. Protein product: CAIRGLVYDEQFF.

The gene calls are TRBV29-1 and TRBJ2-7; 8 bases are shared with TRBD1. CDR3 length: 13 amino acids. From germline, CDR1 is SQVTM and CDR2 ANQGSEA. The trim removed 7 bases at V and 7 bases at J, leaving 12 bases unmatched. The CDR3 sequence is CSAQWNGQGEQYF. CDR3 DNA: TGCAGCGCTCAATGGAATGGACAGGGAGAGCAGTACTTC.

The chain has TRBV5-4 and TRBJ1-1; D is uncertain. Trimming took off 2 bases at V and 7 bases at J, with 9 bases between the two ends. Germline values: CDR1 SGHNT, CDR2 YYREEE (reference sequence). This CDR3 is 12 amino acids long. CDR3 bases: TGTGCCAGCAGCTTCCCGAGCCGTGAAGCTTTCTTT. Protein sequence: CASSFPSREAFF. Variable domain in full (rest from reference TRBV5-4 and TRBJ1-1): ETGVTQSPTHLIKTRGQQVTLRCSSQSGHNTVSWYQQALGQGPQFIFQYYREEENGRGNFPPRFSGLQFPNYSSELNVNALELDDSALYLCASSFPSREAFFGQGTRLTVV.

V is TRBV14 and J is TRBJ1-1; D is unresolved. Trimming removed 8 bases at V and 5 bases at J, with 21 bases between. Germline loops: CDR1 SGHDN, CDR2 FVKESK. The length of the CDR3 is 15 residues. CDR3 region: CASVRGGSARTEAFF. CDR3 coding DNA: TGTGCCAGCGTTAGAGGTGGCAGCGCGAGAACTGAAGCTTTCTTT.

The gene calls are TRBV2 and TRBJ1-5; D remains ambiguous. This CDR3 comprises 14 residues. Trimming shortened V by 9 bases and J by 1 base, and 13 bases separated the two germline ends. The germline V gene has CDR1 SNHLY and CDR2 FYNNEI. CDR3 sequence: CASNRELSNQPQHF. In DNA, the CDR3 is TGTGCCAGTAATCGGGAGTTAAGCAATCAGCCCCAGCATTTT.

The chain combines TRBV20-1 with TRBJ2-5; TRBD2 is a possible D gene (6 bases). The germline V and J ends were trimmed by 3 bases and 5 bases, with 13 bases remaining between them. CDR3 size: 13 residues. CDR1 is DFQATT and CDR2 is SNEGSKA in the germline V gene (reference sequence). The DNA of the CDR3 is TGCAGTGCTAGCGGGAGAATTACGGAGACCCAGTACTTC. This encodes CSASGRITETQYF.

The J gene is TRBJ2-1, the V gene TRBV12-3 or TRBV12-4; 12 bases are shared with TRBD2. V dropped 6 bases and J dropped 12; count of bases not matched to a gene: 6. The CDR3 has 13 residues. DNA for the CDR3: TGTGCCAGCAGGTCCGGGACTAGCGGGTGGCAGTTCTTC. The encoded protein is CASRSGTSGWQFF.

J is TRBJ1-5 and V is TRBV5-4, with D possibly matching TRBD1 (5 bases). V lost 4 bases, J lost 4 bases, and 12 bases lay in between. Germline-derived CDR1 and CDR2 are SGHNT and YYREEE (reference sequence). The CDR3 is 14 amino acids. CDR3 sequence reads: CASSLDRVNQPQHF. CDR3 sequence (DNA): TGTGCCAGCAGCCTAGACAGAGTTAATCAGCCCCAGCATTTT.